The 16 T cell receptor beta chains presented below share a single source sample, sequenced in a study of cytomegalovirus exposure and HLA in healthy donors. Sequencing was performed with immunoSEQ multiplex PCR; in TCRdb, only in-frame clones are kept and a portion is missing. The table has 130,000 to 150,000 clones, about 89% seen once. Sequencing was performed on PBMCs. The receptor set was obtained from a man aged 18 to 35 in good health and CMV-seronegative.

The rearrangement joins TRBV30 to TRBJ1-2; unclear D gene. The CDR3 length is 13 residues. The V end lost 8 bases, the J end lost 8 bases, and 21 bases lay between the germline ends. Germline CDR1 and CDR2: GTSNPN and SVGIG (reference sequence). The CDR3, as DNA: TGTGCCCTGCGCCGGGAGGTAATGAGCGGCTACACCTTC. Protein product: CALRREVMSGYTF. Looking up the rest from reference TRBV30 and TRBJ1-2 gives the full variable domain: SQTIHQWPATLVQPVGSPLSLECTVEGTSNPNLYWYRQAAGRGLQLLFYSVGIGQISSEVPQNLSASRPQDRQFILSSKKLLLSDSGFYLCALRREVMSGYTFGSGTRLTVV.

The V and J genes are TRBV7-6 and TRBJ1-5, with D perhaps matching TRBD1 (5 bases). CDR1 and CDR2 from the germline V gene are SGHVS and FNYEAQ. The V end was cut by 5 bases, the J end by 7 bases, with 18 bases between. The CDR3 runs to 15 residues. The CDR3 nucleotides are TGTGCCAGCAGCCCAGGGAGGGGACTTGACCAGCCCCAGCATTTT. Translated, it gives CASSPGRGLDQPQHF.

The rearrangement joins TRBV9 to TRBJ2-2; no definite D call. Germline V gives CDR1 SGDLS, CDR2 YYNGEE. The CDR3 runs to 16 residues. V was shortened by 2 bases and J by 0 bases, with 11 bases between the two germline ends. The chain's CDR3 is CASSVTTAANTGELFF. The CDR3 DNA follows: TGTGCCAGCAGCGTCACAACAGCCGCGAACACCGGGGAGCTGTTTTTT.

This clone has only a few counts. V gene TRBV7-2 combines with J gene TRBJ2-2; tentative D call: TRBD2 (6 bases). With 5 bases removed from V and 7 bases from J, the gap between germline ends came to 11 bases. In germline, CDR1 is SGHTA, CDR2 FQGNSA. This CDR3 is built from 13 residues. The CDR3 DNA sequence: TGTGCCAGCAGCGGACGGGAGTACGGGGAGCTGTTTTTT. This translates into CASSGREYGELFF.

This sequence joins TRBV10-3 and TRBJ2-6; 8 bases fit TRBD1. There are 15 residues in the CDR3. Germline CDR1 reads ENHRY; CDR2 reads SYGVKD. V shed 3 bases, J shed 2 bases, and the junction held 0 bases outside the gene matches. The CDR3 bases are TGTGCCATCAGTGAACAGGGGGCTGGGGCCAACGTCCTGACTTTC. This gives the protein CAISEQGAGANVLTF.

The chain couples TRBV19 to TRBJ2-3, with D maybe TRBD2 (6 bases). Germline V CDR1 and CDR2: LNHDA, SQIVND (reference sequence). Trimming removed 2 bases at V and 3 bases at J, with 15 bases between. The CDR3 contains 16 residues. In DNA form, the CDR3 reads TGTGCCAGTAGTATAAGTGCGGGAACCACGACAGATACGCAGTATTTT. This codes for CASSISAGTTTDTQYF.

The J gene is TRBJ2-1, the V gene TRBV27; 7 bases map to TRBD2. V lost 5 bases and J lost 7; bases outside the gene matches: 14. CDR1 and CDR2 from the germline V gene are MNHEY and SMNVEV (reference sequence). CDR3 size: 16 residues. CDR3 sequence (DNA): TGTGCCAGCAGTCCCCCGAGAGCGGGGTGGCGGAATGAGCAGTTCTTC. Protein: CASSPPRAGWRNEQFF.

The genes are TRBV10-3 and TRBJ1-1; 7 bases fit TRBD1. Germline V lookup: CDR1 ENHRY, CDR2 SYGVKD. This CDR3 is built from 15 residues. The ends lost 4 bases at V and 1 base at J; junction bases unmatched: 6. CDR3 DNA: TGTGCCATCAGTGTGACAGGGCTAGCGAACACTGAAGCTTTCTTT. Protein: CAISVTGLANTEAFF.

This sequence joins TRBV7-9 and TRBJ1-1; 7 positions agree with TRBD1. The CDR3 is 12 amino acids. Germline trimming cut 5 bases from V and 7 bases from J; bases unmatched to any gene: 4. Per the germline V gene, CDR1 is SEHNR and CDR2 is FQNEAQ (reference sequence). CDR3 loop: CASSAQGYEAFF. DNA of the CDR3: TGTGCCAGCAGCGCACAGGGGTATGAAGCTTTCTTT.

The chain has TRBV7-2 and TRBJ2-5; 11 bases line up with TRBD2. Germline trimming cut 4 bases from V and 13 bases from J; bases unmatched to any gene: 11. CDR3 length equals 14 residues. Germline V gene sequence: CDR1 SGHTA, CDR2 FQGNSA. The CDR3, as DNA: TGTGCCAGCAGCTCTCCGGGACTAGCGGCCCCACCGTACTTC. Translating it yields CASSSPGLAAPPYF.

The chain employs TRBV9 and TRBJ1-4; 7 nucleotides line up with TRBD1. Germline V gives CDR1 SGDLS, CDR2 YYNGEE. V lost 3 bases, J lost 1 base, and 6 bases stayed unmatched. The CDR3 length is 16 residues. CDR3 sequence (DNA): TGTGCCAGCAGCGAGGGGTACAGGGGAACTAATGAAAAACTGTTTTTT. It codes for CASSEGYRGTNEKLFF.

The chain has TRBV28 and TRBJ2-2; D possibly corresponds to TRBD1 (5 bases). Trimming took off 4 bases at V and 5 bases at J, with 11 bases between the two ends. The germline CDR1 and CDR2 sequences are MDHEN and SYDVKM. This CDR3 contains 14 residues. For the CDR3, the DNA is TGTGCCAGCAGTTACCCCAGGGATACCGGGGAGCTGTTTTTT. Residues: CASSYPRDTGELFF.

The chain couples TRBV27 to TRBJ2-3, with D perhaps TRBD1 (5 bases). This CDR3 has 16 residues. The germline V and J ends were trimmed by 6 bases and 2 bases, with 18 bases remaining between them. The germline V gene has CDR1 MNHEY and CDR2 SMNVEV (reference sequence). CDR3 DNA sequence: TGTGCCAGCAGCGACGAAGGGGTCCTCTTCACAGATACGCAGTATTTT. Its translation is CASSDEGVLFTDTQYF.

This chain joins TRBV14 and TRBJ2-3; D possibly corresponds to TRBD1 (6 bases). CDR3 length: 15 amino acids. Between the trimmed V and J ends, which lost 3 bases and 2 bases, there was a span of 12 bases. The germline V gene has CDR1 SGHDN and CDR2 FVKESK. The CDR3: CASSQGAGTTDTQYF. Written as DNA, the CDR3 is TGTGCCAGCAGCCAGGGGGCAGGGACCACAGATACGCAGTATTTT. The full variable domain, in which reference TRBV14 and TRBJ2-3 provide the parts outside the CDR3, is EAGVTQFPSHSVIEKGQTVTLRCDPISGHDNLYWYRRVMGKEIKFLLHFVKESKQDESGMPNNRFLAERTGGTYSTLKVQPAELEDSGVYFCASSQGAGTTDTQYFGPGTRLTVL.

This clone was detected only once. In DNA form, the CDR3 reads TGTGCCAGCAGTGCCAGGCGATACACAGATACGCAGTATTTT. It yields the protein CASSARRYTDTQYF. The chain joins TRBV2 to TRBJ2-3; no firm D call. This CDR3 has 14 residues. Trimming left V 4 bases short and J 2 bases short, with 10 bases between. Germline V CDR1 and CDR2: SNHLY, FYNNEI. The variable domain in full, completed from reference TRBV2 and TRBJ2-3, reads EPEVTQTPSHQVTQMGQEVILRCVPISNHLYFYWYRQILGQKVEFLVSFYNNEISEKSEIFDDQFSVERPDGSNFTLKIRSTKLEDSAMYFCASSARRYTDTQYFGPGTRLTVL.

This chain joins TRBV5-1 and TRBJ2-7, with TRBD1 matching 7 bases. The CDR3 loop spans 14 amino acids. From germline, CDR1 is SGHRS and CDR2 YFSETQ. After removal of 5 bases from V and 0 bases from J, the junction contained 5 bases not matched to a gene. Here the CDR3 reads CASRIGGYSYEQYF. Written as DNA, the CDR3 is TGCGCCAGCAGGATAGGGGGCTACTCCTACGAGCAGTACTTC.